This T cell receptor (beta chain) originates from a study of T cells in Graves' hyperthyroidism and ophthalmopathy. Study outcomes and limitations: In the blood, most expanded thyroid clonotypes above 0.001 appeared as well.

Lactation, pregnancy, other autoimmune disease or uncontrolled infection led to exclusion of patients. Fresh 10 ml peripheral blood yielded PBMCs. The length of the CDR3 is 15 residues. The germline V gene encodes CDR1 GTSNPN and CDR2 SVGIG (reference sequence). The germline V and J ends were trimmed by 3 bases and 3 bases, with 17 bases remaining between them. There were TCR beta CDR3 regions amplified from RNA transcripts. An initial round of RT-PCR targeting the TCR CDR3 relied on the HTBI primer set. TCRdb ran MiXCR on the multiplex PCR reads and lists one entry per CDR3 protein. The sample holds some 560,000 distinct CDR3 sequences; 12% to 15% are singletons and the top ten take over 11%. A remark on this clonotype: Its target is not known.

The genes are TRBV30 and TRBJ1-2, with a possible D match to TRBD1 (5 bases). The source material was blood. This sequence originates from a woman aged 40 to 50 with Graves' hyperthyroidism. The CDR3: CAWRTRDLDDYGYTF. The CDR3 bases are TGTGCCTGGAGGACCCGGGACTTAGATGACTATGGCTACACCTTC.